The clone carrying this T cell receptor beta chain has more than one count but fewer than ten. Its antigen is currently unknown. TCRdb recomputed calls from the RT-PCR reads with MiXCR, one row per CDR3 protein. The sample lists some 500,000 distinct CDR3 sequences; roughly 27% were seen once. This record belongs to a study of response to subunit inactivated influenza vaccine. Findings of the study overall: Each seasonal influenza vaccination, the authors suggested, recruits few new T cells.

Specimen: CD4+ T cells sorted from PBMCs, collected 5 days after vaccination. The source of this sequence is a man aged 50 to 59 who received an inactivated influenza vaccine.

CDR3 sequence reads: CASRDNRGVSYEQYF. The CDR3 DNA reads as TGTGCCAGCAGGGACAACAGGGGAGTGTCCTACGAGCAGTACTTC. The chain recombines TRBV12-3 or TRBV12-4 with TRBJ2-7; TRBD1 aligns across 7 bases. The CDR3 covers 15 residues. V was pared by 6 bases and J by 1 base, with 9 bases of the junction left unmatched.